Below, 23 T cell receptor beta chains from the same sample are listed, as sequenced in a study of early T cells in non-severe SARS-CoV-2 infection. TCRdb reprocessed the 5' RACE reads with MiXCR, giving one entry per CDR3 protein. The sample lists around 80,000 distinct CDR3 sequences, over 9.5% occurring once. The material sequenced was whole blood, taken at baseline. The receptors originated from an adult who was a healthcare worker with PCR-confirmed SARS-CoV-2 infection or an uninfected control (not recorded which).

This clonotype was counted only a few times. The V and J genes are TRBV5-1 and TRBJ2-3, with a tentative D call TRBD1 (6 bases). The CDR3 contains 15 residues. The germline gives CDR1 SGHRS, CDR2 YFSETQ. Trimming shortened V by 1 base and J by 4 bases, and 13 bases separated the two germline ends. This chain's CDR3 is CASSLQRRQADTQYF. In nucleotides, the CDR3 is TGCGCCAGCAGCTTGCAGCGGAGACAGGCAGATACGCAGTATTTT.

At least ten counts were recorded for this clonotype. This chain connects TRBV24-1 to TRBJ2-2; 13 bases align to TRBD2. Germline trimming cut 3 bases from V and 6 bases from J; bases unmatched to any gene: 6. This CDR3 is 17 amino acids long. Germline values: CDR1 KGHDR, CDR2 SFDVKD. CDR3 bases: TGTGCCACCAGTGATCCAGGGACTAGCGGGATACCCGGGGAGCTGTTTTTT. Encoded protein: CATSDPGTSGIPGELFF.

This chain joins TRBV28 and TRBJ2-1; D unresolved. CDR1 and CDR2 from the germline V gene are MDHEN and SYDVKM. CDR3 length: 16 amino acids. V gave up 1 base and J gave up 4 bases, with 14 bases separating them. In DNA, the CDR3 is TGTGCCAGCAGTTTATCTGGGCTAAACGATTACAATGAGCAGTTCTTC. It specifies CASSLSGLNDYNEQFF.

This clonotype showed up just once. This rearrangement joins TRBV4-2 to TRBJ1-3; no clear D gene. The CDR3 runs to 16 residues. Germline V CDR1 and CDR2: LGHNA, YNFKEQ. V shed 0 bases and J shed 1 base, with 10 bases lying between them. CDR3 sequence: CASSQEGIHSGNTIYF. CDR3 nucleotides: TGTGCCAGCAGCCAAGAGGGAATACATTCTGGAAACACCATATATTTT.

The rearrangement uses TRBV28 and TRBJ2-3; unclear D gene. Trimming took 6 bases from V and 3 from J, leaving 16 bases between them. This CDR3 has 15 amino acids. The germline CDR1 and CDR2 sequences are MDHEN and SYDVKM. The CDR3: CASRPPRGRTDTQYF. The CDR3 DNA is TGTGCCAGCAGGCCCCCGAGAGGAAGGACAGATACGCAGTATTTT.

This clonotype was seen a handful of times. CDR3 amino acids: CSGGLAATDTQYF. The CDR3 bases are TGCAGTGGGGGACTAGCGGCCACAGATACGCAGTATTTT. V and J are TRBV20-1 and TRBJ2-3; TRBD2 aligns across 11 bases. V lost 7 bases, J lost 2 bases, and 2 bases stayed unmatched. CDR1 and CDR2 (germline): DFQATT, SNEGSKA (reference sequence). The CDR3 length is 13 residues.

This clonotype was counted at least ten times. This chain links TRBV20-1 with TRBJ2-7; the D gene is possibly TRBD1 (6 bases). CDR3 size: 13 residues. The V end was cut by 4 bases, the J end by 4 bases, with 14 bases between. CDR1 and CDR2 from the germline V gene are DFQATT and SNEGSKA (reference sequence). For the CDR3, the DNA is TGCAGTGCTAACAGGGCCGCAGATTACGAGCAGTACTTC. Its protein product is CSANRAADYEQYF.

This clonotype occurred many times. V gene TRBV10-2 combines with J gene TRBJ2-7; D might be TRBD1 or TRBD2, each matching 5 bases. This CDR3 region has 12 residues. The ends were cut back, 2 bases at V and 6 bases at J, with 8 bases in the middle. Germline assignment: CDR1 WSHSY and CDR2 SAAADI. The CDR3 DNA follows: TGCGCCAGCAGTGAGGACGGGGCCGAGCAGTACTTC. It is translated as CASSEDGAEQYF.

This rearrangement joins TRBV3-1 to TRBJ2-7, with TRBD2 as a possible D gene (5 bases). This CDR3 is built from 15 residues. Trimming left V 0 bases short and J 2 bases short, with 11 bases between. Germline V lookup: CDR1 LGHDT, CDR2 YNNKEL (reference sequence). CDR3 in amino acids: CASSQEGGPTYEQYF. In DNA form, the CDR3 reads TGTGCCAGCAGCCAAGAAGGCGGGCCTACCTACGAGCAGTACTTC.

This chain links TRBV7-8 with TRBJ1-5, with TRBD1 as a possible D gene (5 bases). The CDR3 totals 15 residues. Germline loops: CDR1 SGHVS, CDR2 FQNEAQ. V was trimmed by 2 bases and J by 3 bases, leaving 11 bases between them. The DNA for the CDR3 is TGTGCCAGCAGCTTAACCGGGACGGACAATCAGCCCCAGCATTTT. Encoded protein: CASSLTGTDNQPQHF.

This clonotype occurred many times. The chain employs TRBV28 and TRBJ2-2, with 8 positions matching TRBD1. Germline CDR1 and CDR2: MDHEN and SYDVKM. This CDR3 has 18 residues. J lost 2 bases, V lost 2 bases, and 10 bases had no gene match. The CDR3 nucleotides are TGTGCCAGCAGTTTAGGCGGTTGGCCAGGGGGCAACACCGGGGAGCTGTTTTTT. It yields the protein CASSLGGWPGGNTGELFF.

The chain couples TRBV10-2 to TRBJ1-2; D unclear. The CDR3 is 16 amino acids. V lost 2 bases to trimming and J lost 2 bases, with 15 bases between them. In germline, CDR1 is WSHSY, CDR2 SAAADI. CDR3: CASSEGWRAPNYGYTF. The CDR3 DNA sequence: TGCGCCAGCAGTGAGGGGTGGCGGGCCCCGAACTATGGCTACACCTTC.

The CDR3 DNA reads TGTGCCAGCAATAAGGGGTGGCTAGATACGCAGTATTTT. This encodes CASNKGWLDTQYF. The J gene is TRBJ2-3, the V gene TRBV6-1, with a possible D match to TRBD1 (5 bases). V lost 7 bases and J lost 5, with 13 bases in between. CDR1 and CDR2 (germline): MNHNS, SASEGT. The CDR3 runs to 13 residues.

The table lists this clonotype with many counts. The V and J genes are TRBV10-3 and TRBJ2-5; 10 nucleotides line up with TRBD2. J was trimmed by 3 bases and V by 5 bases; bases with no gene match: 3. This CDR3 is 14 amino acids long. CDR1 ENHRY and CDR2 SYGVKD come from the germline V gene. The CDR3 protein is CAISSGTSEETQYF. The DNA of the CDR3 is TGTGCCATCAGTTCCGGGACTAGCGAAGAGACCCAGTACTTC.

The chain joins TRBV6-6 to TRBJ2-5; no firm D call. Trimming left V 0 bases short and J 3 bases short, with 8 bases between. CDR1 and CDR2 from the germline V gene are MNHNY and SVGAGI (reference sequence). This CDR3 has 14 amino acids. This CDR3 reads CASSYSNREETQYF. For the CDR3, the DNA is TGTGCCAGCAGTTACTCGAATAGGGAAGAGACCCAGTACTTC.

This chain links TRBV27 with TRBJ2-7; unclear D gene. Trimming pared 6 bases from V and 6 bases from J, leaving 15 bases between. This CDR3 is built from 13 residues. Germline values: CDR1 MNHEY, CDR2 SMNVEV (reference sequence). DNA for the CDR3: TGTGCCAGCAGAAGACTGGGTCCCAGCGAGCAGTACTTC. The encoded protein is CASRRLGPSEQYF.

This clonotype was found a few times. The V call is TRBV10-1, the J call TRBJ2-5; TRBD2 might be the D (5 bases). The CDR3 covers 15 residues. The V end was cut by 0 bases, the J end by 2 bases, with 10 bases between. Per germline, CDR1 WNHNN and CDR2 SYGVQD (reference sequence). The DNA of the CDR3 is TGCGCCAGCAGTGAGTCGGGAGCGATGCAAGAGACCCAGTACTTC. Amino acids: CASSESGAMQETQYF.

This clonotype was counted a few times. The chain recombines TRBV20-1 with TRBJ2-7; no reliable D call. The CDR3 is made up of 12 amino acids. The V and J ends lost 4 bases and 2 bases respectively, with 9 bases between them. Germline CDR1 and CDR2: DFQATT and SNEGSKA (reference sequence). CDR3 loop: CSAKHNAYEQYF. As DNA, the CDR3 is TGCAGTGCTAAACACAACGCCTACGAGCAGTACTTC.

This clonotype was found many times. J is TRBJ1-5 and V is TRBV9; 7 bases map to TRBD1. Germline V gene lookup returns CDR1 SGDLS and CDR2 YYNGEE. V trimming: 4 bases; J trimming: 3 bases; junction bases outside the gene matches: 4. The CDR3 is made up of 14 amino acids. The CDR3: CASSTGVVNQPQHF. CDR3 DNA: TGTGCCAGCAGCACAGGGGTCGTCAATCAGCCCCAGCATTTT.

This clonotype was observed a few times. The chain joins TRBV27 to TRBJ2-1; maybe TRBD2 (6 bases). Trimming took off 7 bases at V and 6 bases at J, with 13 bases between the two ends. This CDR3 has 13 amino acids. Germline V CDR1 and CDR2: MNHEY, SMNVEV (reference sequence). CDR3 amino acids: CASTTGGSNEQFF. The CDR3, as DNA: TGTGCCAGCACTACCGGGGGAAGCAATGAGCAGTTCTTC.

The V gene is TRBV10-3, the J gene TRBJ2-1; 12 nucleotides agree with TRBD2. The CDR3 spans 15 residues. The V gene's germline CDR1 is ENHRY and CDR2 SYGVKD. Germline trimming cut 5 bases from V and 4 bases from J; bases unmatched to any gene: 3. The CDR3 DNA follows: TGTGCCATCAGTCTAGCGGGAGGGTTATACAATGAGCAGTTCTTC. This codes for CAISLAGGLYNEQFF.

In its sample, this clonotype ranks as medium-sized. J is TRBJ1-1 and V is TRBV6-6; D is unresolved. The CDR3 contains 13 residues. The V and J ends lost 1 base and 5 bases respectively, with 8 bases between them. Germline assignment: CDR1 MNHNY and CDR2 SVGAGI (reference sequence). The CDR3 bases are TGTGCCAGCAGTTACTTGAGAGAAACTGAAGCTTTCTTT. It specifies CASSYLRETEAFF.

In the case of this clonotype: One end of the junction varies from germline; a read error may be responsible. The chain links TRBV11-2 to TRBJ2-1; TRBD1 aligns across 7 bases. The CDR3 sequence is 15 residues long. Germline loops: CDR1 SGHAT, CDR2 FQNNGV. DNA of the CDR3: TGTGTCAGCAGCTTGGACAGGTGGGGGATCAATGAGCAGTTCTTC. This sequence encodes CVSSLDRWGINEQFF.